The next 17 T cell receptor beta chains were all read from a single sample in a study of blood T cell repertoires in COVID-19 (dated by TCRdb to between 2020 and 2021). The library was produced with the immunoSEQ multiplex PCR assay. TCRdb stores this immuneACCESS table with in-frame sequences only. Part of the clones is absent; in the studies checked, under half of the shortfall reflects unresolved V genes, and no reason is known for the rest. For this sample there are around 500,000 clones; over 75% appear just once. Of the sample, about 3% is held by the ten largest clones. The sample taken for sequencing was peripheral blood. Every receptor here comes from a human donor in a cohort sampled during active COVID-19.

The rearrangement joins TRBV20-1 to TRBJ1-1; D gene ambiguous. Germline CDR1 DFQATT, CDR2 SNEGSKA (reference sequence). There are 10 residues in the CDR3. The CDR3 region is CPRPGNEAFF. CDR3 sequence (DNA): TGCCCCAGACCAGGAAATGAAGCTTTCTTT.

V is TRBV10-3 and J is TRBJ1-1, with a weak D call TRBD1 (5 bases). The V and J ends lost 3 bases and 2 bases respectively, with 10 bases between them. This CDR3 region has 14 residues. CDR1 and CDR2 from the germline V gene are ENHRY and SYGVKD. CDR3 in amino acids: CAISDRGSNTEAFF. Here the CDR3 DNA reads TGTGCCATCAGTGATAGGGGCAGCAACACTGAAGCTTTCTTT.

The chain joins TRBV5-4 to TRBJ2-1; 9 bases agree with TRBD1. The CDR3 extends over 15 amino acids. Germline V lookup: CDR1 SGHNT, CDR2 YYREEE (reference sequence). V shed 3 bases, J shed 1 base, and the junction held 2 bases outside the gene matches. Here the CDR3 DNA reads TGTGCCAGCAGCTACGACAGGGGGTCCTACAATGAGCAGTTCTTC. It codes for CASSYDRGSYNEQFF.

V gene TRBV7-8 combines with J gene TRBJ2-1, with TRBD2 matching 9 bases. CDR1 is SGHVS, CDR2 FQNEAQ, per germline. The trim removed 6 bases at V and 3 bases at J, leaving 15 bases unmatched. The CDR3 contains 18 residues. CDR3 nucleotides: TGTGCCAGCAGAGGACTGGGGTATAGCGGGAGTGACTACAATGAGCAGTTCTTC. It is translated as CASRGLGYSGSDYNEQFF.

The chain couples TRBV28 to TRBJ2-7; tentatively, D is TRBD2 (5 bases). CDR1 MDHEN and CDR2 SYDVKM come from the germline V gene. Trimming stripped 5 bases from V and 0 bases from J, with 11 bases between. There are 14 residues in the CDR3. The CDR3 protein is CASSPIGDSYEQYF. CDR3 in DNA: TGTGCCAGCAGTCCCATCGGGGACTCCTACGAGCAGTACTTC. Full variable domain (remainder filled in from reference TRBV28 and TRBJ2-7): DVKVTQSSRYLVKRTGEKVFLECVQDMDHENMFWYRQDPGLGLRLIYFSYDVKMKEKGDIPEGYSVSREKKERFSLILESASTNQTSMYLCASSPIGDSYEQYFGPGTRLTVT.

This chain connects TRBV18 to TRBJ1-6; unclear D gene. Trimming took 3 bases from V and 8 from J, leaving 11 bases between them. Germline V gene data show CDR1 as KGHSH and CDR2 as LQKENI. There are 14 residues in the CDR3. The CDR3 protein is CASSPAGIDSPLHF. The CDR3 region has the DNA TGTGCCAGCTCACCGGCAGGAATCGATTCACCCCTCCACTTT.

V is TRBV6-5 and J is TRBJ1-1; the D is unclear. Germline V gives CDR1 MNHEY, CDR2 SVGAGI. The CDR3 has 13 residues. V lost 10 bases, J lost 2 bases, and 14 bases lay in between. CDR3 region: CATARPLNTEAFF. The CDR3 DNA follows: TGTGCCACCGCGCGGCCCTTAAACACTGAAGCTTTCTTT.

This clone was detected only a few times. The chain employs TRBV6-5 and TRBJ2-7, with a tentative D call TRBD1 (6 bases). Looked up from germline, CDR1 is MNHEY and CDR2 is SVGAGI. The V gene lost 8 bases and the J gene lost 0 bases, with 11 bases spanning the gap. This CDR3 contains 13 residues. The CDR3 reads CASREDSSYEQYF. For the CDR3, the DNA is TGTGCCAGCCGCGAGGACAGCTCCTACGAGCAGTACTTC.

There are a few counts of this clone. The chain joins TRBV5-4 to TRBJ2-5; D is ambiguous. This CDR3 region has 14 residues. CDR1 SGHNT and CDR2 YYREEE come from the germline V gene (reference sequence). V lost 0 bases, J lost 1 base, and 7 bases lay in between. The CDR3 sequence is CASSLVSSQETQYF. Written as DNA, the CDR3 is TGTGCCAGCAGCTTGGTGTCTAGCCAAGAGACCCAGTACTTC.

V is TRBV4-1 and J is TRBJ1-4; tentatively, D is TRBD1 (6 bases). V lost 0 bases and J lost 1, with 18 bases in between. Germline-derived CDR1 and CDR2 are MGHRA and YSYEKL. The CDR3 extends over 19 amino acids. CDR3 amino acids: CASSQDAGVILGTNEKLFF. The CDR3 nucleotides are TGCGCCAGCAGCCAAGATGCAGGGGTAATCCTGGGAACTAATGAAAAACTGTTTTTT.

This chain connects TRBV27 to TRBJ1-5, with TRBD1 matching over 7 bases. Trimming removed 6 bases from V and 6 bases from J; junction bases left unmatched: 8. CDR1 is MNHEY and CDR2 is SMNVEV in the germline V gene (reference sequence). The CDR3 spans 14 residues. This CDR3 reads CASRGPGQFQPQHF. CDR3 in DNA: TGTGCCAGCAGAGGACCGGGACAGTTTCAGCCCCAGCATTTT.

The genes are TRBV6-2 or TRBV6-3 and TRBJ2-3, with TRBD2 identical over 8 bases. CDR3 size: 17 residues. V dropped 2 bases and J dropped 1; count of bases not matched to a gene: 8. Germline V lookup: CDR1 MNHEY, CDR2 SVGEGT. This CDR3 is CASSYEDRGGGTDTQYF. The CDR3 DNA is TGTGCCAGCAGTTACGAGGATCGGGGGGGAGGCACAGATACGCAGTATTTT.

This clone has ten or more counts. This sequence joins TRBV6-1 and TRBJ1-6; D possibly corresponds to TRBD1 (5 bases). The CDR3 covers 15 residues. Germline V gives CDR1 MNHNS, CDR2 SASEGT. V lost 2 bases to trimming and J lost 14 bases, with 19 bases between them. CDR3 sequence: CASSERGTGYVSLHF. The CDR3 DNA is TGTGCCAGCAGTGAACGCGGGACGGGATATGTGTCCCTCCACTTT.

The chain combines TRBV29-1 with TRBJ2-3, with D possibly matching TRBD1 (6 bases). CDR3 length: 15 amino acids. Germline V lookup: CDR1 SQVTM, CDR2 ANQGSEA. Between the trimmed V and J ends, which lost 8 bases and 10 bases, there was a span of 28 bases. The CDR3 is CSFNTGQVGSYSQYF. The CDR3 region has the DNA TGCAGCTTCAACACGGGACAAGTAGGGTCTTACTCGCAGTATTTT.

CDR3 in DNA: TGTGCCAGCAGTCCGCTCGGGACAGGGTGGGAGAAAGGGGCCCAGTACTTC. Its protein is CASSPLGTGWEKGAQYF. The gene calls are TRBV28 and TRBJ2-5, with 9 bases lining up with TRBD1. The CDR3 runs 17 residues. Germline V lookup: CDR1 MDHEN, CDR2 SYDVKM. The trim removed 5 bases at V and 9 bases at J, leaving 19 bases unmatched. The variable domain in full, with the rest retrieved from reference TRBV28 and TRBJ2-5, is DVKVTQSSRYLVKRTGEKVFLECVQDMDHENMFWYRQDPGLGLRLIYFSYDVKMKEKGDIPEGYSVSREKKERFSLILESASTNQTSMYLCASSPLGTGWEKGAQYFGPGTRLLVL.

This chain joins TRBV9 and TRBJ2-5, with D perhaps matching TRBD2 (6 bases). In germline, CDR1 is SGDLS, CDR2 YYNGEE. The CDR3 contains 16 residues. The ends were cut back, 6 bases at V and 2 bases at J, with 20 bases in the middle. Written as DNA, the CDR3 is TGTGCCAGCACCACCGGAGGGAATAGCGCACAAGAGACCCAGTACTTC. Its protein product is CASTTGGNSAQETQYF.

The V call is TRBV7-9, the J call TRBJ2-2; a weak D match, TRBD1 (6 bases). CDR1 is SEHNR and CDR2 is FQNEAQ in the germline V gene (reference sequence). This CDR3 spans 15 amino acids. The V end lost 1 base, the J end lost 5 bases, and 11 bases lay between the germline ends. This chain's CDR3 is CASSLGGPETGELFF. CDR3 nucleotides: TGTGCCAGCAGCTTAGGGGGGCCCGAAACCGGGGAGCTGTTTTTT.